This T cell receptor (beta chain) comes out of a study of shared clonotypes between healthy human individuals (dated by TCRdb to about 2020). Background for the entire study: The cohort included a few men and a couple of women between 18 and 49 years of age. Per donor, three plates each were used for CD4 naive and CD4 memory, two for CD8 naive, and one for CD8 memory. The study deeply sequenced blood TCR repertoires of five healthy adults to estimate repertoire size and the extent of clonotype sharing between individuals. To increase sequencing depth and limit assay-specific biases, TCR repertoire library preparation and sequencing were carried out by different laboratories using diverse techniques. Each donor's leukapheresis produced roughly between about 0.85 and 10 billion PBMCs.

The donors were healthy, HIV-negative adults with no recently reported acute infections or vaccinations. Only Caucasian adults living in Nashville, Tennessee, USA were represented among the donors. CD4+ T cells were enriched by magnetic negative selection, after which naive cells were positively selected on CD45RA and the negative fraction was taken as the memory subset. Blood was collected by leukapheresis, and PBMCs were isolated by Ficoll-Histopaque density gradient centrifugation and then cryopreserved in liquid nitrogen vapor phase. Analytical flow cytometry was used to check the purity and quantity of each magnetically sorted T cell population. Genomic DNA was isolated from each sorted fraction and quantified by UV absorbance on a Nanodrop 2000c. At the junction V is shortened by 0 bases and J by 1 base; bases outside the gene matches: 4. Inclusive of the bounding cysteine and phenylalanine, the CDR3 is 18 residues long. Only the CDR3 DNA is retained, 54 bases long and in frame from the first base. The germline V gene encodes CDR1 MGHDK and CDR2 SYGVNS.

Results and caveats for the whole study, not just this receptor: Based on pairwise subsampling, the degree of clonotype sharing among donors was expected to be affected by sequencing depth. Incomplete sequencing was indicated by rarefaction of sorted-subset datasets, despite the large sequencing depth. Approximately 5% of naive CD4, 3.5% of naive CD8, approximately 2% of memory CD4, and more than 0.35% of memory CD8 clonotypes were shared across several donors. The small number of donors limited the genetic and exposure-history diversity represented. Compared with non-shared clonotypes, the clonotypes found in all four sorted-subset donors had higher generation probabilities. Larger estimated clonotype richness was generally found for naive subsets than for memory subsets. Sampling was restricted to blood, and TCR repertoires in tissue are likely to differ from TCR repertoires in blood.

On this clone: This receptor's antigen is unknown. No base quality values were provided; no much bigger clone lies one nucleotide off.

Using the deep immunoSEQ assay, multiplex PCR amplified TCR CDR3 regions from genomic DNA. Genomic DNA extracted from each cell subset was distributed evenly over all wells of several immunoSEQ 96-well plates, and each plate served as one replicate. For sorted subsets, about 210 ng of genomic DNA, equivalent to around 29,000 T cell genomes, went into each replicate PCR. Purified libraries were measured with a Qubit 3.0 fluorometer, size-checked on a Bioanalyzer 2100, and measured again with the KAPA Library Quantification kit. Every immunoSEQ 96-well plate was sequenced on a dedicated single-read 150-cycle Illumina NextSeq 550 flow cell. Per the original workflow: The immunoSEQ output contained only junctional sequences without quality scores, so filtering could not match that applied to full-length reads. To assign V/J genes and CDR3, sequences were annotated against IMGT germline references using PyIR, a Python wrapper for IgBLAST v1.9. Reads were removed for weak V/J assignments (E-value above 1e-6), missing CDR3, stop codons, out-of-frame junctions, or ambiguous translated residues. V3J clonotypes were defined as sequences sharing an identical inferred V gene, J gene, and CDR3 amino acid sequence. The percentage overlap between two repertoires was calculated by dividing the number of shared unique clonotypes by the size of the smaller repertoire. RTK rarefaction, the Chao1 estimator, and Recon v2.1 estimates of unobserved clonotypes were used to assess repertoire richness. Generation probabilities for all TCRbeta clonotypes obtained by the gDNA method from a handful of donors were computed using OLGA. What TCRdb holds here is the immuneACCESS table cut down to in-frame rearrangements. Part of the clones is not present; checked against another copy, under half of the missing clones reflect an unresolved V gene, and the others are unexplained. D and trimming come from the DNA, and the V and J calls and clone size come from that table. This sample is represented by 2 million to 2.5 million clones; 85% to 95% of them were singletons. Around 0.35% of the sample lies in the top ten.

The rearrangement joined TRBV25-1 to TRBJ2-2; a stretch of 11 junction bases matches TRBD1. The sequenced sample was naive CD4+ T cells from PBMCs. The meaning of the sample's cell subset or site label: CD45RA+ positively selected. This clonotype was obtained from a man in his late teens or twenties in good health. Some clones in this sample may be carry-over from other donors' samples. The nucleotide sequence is TGTGCCAGCAGTGAATATCGAGGGACAGGGGGGAACACCGGGGAGCTGTTTTTT. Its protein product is CASSEYRGTGGNTGELFF. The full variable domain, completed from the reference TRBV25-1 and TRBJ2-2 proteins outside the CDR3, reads EADIYQTPRYLVIGTGKKITLECSQTMGHDKMYWYQQDPGMELHLIHYSYGVNSTEKGDLSSESTVSRIRTEHFPLTLESARPSHTSQYLCASSEYRGTGGNTGELFFGEGSRLTVL.